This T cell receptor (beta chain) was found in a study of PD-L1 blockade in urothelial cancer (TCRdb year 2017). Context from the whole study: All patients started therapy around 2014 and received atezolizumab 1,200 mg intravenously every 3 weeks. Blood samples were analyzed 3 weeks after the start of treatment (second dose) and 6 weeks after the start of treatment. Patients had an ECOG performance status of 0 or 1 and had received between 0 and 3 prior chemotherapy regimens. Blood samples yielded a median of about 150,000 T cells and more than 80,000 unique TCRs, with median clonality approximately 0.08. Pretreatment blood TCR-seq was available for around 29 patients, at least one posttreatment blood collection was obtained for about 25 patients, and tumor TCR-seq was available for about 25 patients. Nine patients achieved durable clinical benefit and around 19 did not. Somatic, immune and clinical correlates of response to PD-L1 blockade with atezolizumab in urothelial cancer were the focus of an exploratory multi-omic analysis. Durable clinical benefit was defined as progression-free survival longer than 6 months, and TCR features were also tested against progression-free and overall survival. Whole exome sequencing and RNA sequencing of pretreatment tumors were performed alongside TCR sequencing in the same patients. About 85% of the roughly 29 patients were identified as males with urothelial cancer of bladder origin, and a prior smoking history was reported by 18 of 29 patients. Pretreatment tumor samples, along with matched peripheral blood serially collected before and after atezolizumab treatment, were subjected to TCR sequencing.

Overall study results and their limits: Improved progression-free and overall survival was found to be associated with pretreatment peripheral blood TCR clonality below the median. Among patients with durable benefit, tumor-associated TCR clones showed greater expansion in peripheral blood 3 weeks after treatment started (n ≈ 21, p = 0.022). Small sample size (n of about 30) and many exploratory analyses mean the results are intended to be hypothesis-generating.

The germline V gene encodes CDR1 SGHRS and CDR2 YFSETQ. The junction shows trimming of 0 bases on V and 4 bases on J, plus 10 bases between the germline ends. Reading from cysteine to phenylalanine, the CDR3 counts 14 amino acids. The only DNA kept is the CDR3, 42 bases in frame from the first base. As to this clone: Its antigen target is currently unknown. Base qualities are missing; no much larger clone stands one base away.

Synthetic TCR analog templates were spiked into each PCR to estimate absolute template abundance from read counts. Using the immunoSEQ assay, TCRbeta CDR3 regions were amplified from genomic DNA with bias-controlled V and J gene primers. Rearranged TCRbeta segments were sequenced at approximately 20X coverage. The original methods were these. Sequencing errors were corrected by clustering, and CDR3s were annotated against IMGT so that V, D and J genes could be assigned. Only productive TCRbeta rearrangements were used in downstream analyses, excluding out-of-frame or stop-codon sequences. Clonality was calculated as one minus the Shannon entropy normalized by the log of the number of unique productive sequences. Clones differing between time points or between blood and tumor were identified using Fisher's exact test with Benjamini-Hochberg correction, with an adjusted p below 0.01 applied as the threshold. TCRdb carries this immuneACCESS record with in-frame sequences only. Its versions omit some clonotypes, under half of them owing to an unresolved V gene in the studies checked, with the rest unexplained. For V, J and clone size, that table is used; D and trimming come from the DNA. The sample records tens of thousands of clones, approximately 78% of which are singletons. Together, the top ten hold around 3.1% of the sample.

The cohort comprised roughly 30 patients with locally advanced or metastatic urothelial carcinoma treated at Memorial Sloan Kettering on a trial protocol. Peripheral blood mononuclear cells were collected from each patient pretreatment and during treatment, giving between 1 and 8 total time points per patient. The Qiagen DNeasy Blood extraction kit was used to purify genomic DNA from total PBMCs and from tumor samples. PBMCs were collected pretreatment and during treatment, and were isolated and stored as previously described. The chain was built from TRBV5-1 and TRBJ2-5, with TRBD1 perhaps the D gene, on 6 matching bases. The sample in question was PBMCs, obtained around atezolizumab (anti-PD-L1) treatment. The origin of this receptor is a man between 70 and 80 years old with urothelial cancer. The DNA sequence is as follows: TGCGCCAGCAGCTTGGGGGGGCTCGGAGAGACCCAGTACTTC. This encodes CASSLGGLGETQYF.